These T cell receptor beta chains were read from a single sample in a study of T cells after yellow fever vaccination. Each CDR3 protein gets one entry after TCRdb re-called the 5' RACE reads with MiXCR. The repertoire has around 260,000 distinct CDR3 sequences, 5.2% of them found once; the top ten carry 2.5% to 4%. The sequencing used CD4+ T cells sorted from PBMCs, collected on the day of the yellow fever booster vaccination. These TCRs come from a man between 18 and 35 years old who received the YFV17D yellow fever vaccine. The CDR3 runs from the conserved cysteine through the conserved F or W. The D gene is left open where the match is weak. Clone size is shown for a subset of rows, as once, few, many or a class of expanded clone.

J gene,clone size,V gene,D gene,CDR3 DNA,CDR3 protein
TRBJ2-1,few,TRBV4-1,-,TGCGCCAGCAGCCGACCAACTGGGCCTTACAATGAGCAGTTCTTC,CASSRPTGPYNEQFF
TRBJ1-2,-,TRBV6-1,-,TGTGCCACCCCTCAAGCCACCAACAGCCATGGCTACACCTTC,CATPQATNSHGYTF
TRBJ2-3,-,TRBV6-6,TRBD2,TGTGCCAGCAGGAAGGGAGGGAACACAGATACGCAGTATTTT,CASRKGGNTDTQYF
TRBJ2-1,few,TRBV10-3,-,TGTGCCATCAGTGAGTACGACGGTCTTATAGTATCCTACAATGAGCAGTTCTTC,CAISEYDGLIVSYNEQFF
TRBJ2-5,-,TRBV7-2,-,TGTGCCAGCAGCTTGTTTGGTGCGGAGACCCAGTACTTC,CASSLFGAETQYF
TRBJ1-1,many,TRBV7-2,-,TGTGCCAGCAGCTTAGACAGAGCCCACATGAACACTGAAGCTTTCTTT,CASSLDRAHMNTEAFF
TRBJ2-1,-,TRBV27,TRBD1,TGTGCCAGCAGTTACAGGGGGAGGAATGAGCAGTTCTTC,CASSYRGRNEQFF
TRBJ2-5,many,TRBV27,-,TGTGCCAGCAGTTTATCGTCTGCCGCATGGGCCCAGTACTTC,CASSLSSAAWAQYF
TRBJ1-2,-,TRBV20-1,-,TGCAGTGCCCGAGGGGGGACCCGCTATGGCTACACCTTC,CSARGGTRYGYTF
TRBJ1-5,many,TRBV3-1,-,TGTGCCAGCAGCCTCGACCCACTGGGTAGCCAGCATTTT,CASSLDPLGSQHF
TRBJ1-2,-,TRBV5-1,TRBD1,TGCGCCAGCAATCCGGGACAGGGGAACTATGGCTACACCTTC,CASNPGQGNYGYTF
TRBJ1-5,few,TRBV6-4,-,TGTGCCAGCAGTGCGGAAGAAAATCAGCCCCAGCATTTT,CASSAEENQPQHF
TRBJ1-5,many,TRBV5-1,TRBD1,TGCGCCAGCAGCGACGGACAGGAAAGCAATCAGCCCCAGCATTTT,CASSDGQESNQPQHF
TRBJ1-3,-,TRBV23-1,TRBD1,TGCGCCAGCAGTCACCCGTTCCGGGACAGGGAACGGGCAAACACCATATATTTT,CASSHPFRDRERANTIYF
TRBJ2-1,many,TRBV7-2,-,TGTGCCAGCAGCCGAGGAGGGGATGAGCAGTTCTTC,CASSRGGDEQFF
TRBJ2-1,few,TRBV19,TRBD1,TGTGCCAGTAGTTCGCCGGGACAGGGGGCTAGTCGGGATGAGCAGTTCTTC,CASSSPGQGASRDEQFF
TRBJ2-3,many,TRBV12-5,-,TGTGCTAGTGGTTTGGTAATAGTCGGTGAAACAGATACGCAGTATTTT,CASGLVIVGETDTQYF